This T cell receptor beta chain appears in the sequencing data of a study of PD-1 blockade in classical Hodgkin lymphoma. General study points: Newly diagnosed patients had baseline TCR diversity that was reportedly lower than that of healthy donors.

Remarks on this clone: Its antigen remains unknown.

All trial patients relapsed after autologous stem cell transplantation. The CDR3 has 15 residues. V shed 4 bases and J 6 bases; nucleotides not matched to a gene: 12. CDR1 and CDR2 (germline): SGHKS, YYEKEE (reference sequence). Assay: immunoSEQ multiplex PCR; the TCRdb copy retains only in-frame clones and omits some. There are approximately 27,000 clones in the sample; more than 75% occur only once, and around 2.6% lies in the top ten. This clonotype was obtained from a human donor with classical Hodgkin lymphoma. The gene calls are TRBV5-5 and TRBJ2-5, with 7 bases fitting TRBD2. The material was peripheral blood mononuclear cells (PBMCs), obtained at baseline. This CDR3 reads CASSTVGLVSQTQYF. CDR3 bases: TGTGCCAGCAGCACCGTTGGACTAGTCTCGCAGACCCAGTACTTC.